This T cell receptor beta chain came from a study of neoadjuvant anti-PD-1 for oral cavity cancer. Study-wide context: Around day 43, patients without progression received a fourth nivolumab dose before surgery. Study findings and constraints: Each response group had just a few patients in TCR analyses.

From germline, CDR1 is SGHRS and CDR2 YFSETQ. V lost 0 bases and J 4 bases, leaving 25 bases between the germline ends. This CDR3 region has 19 residues. This clone showed up just a few times. Its specificity is unknown. Assay used: immunoSEQ multiplex PCR; TCRdb lists only in-frame clones, some missing. The sample lists about 9,800 clones, roughly three fifths occurring once. The time point: after neoadjuvant nivolumab, at surgical resection. Patients had HPV-negative, locally advanced oral cavity squamous cell carcinoma. PBMCs were not maintained or expanded in culture before analysis. The chain joins TRBV5-1 to TRBJ2-5, with D perhaps matching TRBD1 (8 bases). This receptor was taken from a person between 40 and 85 years old with oral cavity squamous cell carcinoma. This sample comprised PBMCs, obtained after nivolumab (anti-PD-1) treatment. CDR3 sequence reads: CASSLAVGVSGTGGETQYF. In nucleotides, the CDR3 is TGCGCCAGCAGCTTGGCCGTAGGGGTCAGCGGGACAGGAGGAGAGACCCAGTACTTC.